This T cell receptor beta chain was found in a study of cytomegalovirus exposure and HLA in healthy donors. Background on the study: Falling in the Caucasian-associated ancestry cluster were 80% to 85% of under 450 genotyped donors.

60 Vbeta and 13 Jbeta primers were used in PCR. Only in-frame clones appear in the TCRdb table, and some are missing; sequencing was by immunoSEQ multiplex PCR. The data show some 190,000 clones, roughly three quarters seen once. With 7 bases removed from V and 5 bases from J, the gap between germline ends came to 15 bases. Germline V gene data show CDR1 as LNHDA and CDR2 as SQIVND (reference sequence). CDR3 size: 14 residues. This clone was picked up one time. The gene calls are TRBV19 and TRBJ2-1; TRBD1 might be the D (6 bases). The sequence was collected from a woman between 50 and 59 years old in good health and CMV-seronegative. Material for sequencing was PBMCs. CDR3 sequence: CASKTQGMDNEQFF. CDR3 sequence (DNA): TGTGCCAGTAAGACTCAGGGGATGGACAATGAGCAGTTCTTC.